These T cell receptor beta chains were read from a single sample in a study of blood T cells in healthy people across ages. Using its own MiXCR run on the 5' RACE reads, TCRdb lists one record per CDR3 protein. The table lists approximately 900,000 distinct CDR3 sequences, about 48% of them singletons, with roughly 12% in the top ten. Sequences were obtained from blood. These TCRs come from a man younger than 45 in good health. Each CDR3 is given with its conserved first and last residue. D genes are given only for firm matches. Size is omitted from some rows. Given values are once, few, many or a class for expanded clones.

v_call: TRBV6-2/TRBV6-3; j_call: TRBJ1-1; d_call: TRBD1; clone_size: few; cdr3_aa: CASSYATGGFMNTEAFF; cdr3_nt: TGTGCCAGCAGTTATGCGACAGGGGGGTTTATGAACACTGAAGCTTTCTTT
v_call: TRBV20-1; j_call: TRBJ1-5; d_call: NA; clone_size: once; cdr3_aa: CGVPDYSNQPQHF; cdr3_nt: TGCGGGGTCCCCGACTATAGCAATCAGCCCCAGCATTTT
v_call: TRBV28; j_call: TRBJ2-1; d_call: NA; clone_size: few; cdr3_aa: CASSPVWNEQFF; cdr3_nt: TGTGCCAGCAGTCCCGTTTGGAACGAGCAGTTCTTC
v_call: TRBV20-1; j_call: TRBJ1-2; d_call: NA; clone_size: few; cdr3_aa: CSARTGQEGYTF; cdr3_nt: TGCAGTGCTAGAACCGGTCAGGAAGGCTACACCTTC
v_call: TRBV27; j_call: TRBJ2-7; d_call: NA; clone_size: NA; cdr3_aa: CASSSGLSEQYF; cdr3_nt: TGTGCCAGCAGTTCCGGTTTGAGCGAGCAGTACTTC
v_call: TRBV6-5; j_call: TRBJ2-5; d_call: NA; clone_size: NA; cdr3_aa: CASSYSAYREETQYF; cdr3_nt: TGTGCCAGCAGTTACTCCGCCTACAGGGAAGAGACCCAGTACTTC
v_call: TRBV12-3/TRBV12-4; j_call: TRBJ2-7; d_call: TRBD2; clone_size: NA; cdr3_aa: CASRPGTSVPYEQYF; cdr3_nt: TGTGCCAGCAGACCCGGGACTAGCGTCCCCTACGAGCAGTACTTC
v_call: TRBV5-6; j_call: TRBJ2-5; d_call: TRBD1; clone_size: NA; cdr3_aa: CASSLRQGSWETQYF; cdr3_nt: TGTGCCAGCAGCTTGAGACAGGGGTCCTGGGAGACCCAGTACTTC
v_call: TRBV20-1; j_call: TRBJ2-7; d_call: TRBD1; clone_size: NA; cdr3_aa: CSAREGGSSYEQYF; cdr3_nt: TGCAGTGCTAGAGAAGGGGGCAGTTCCTACGAGCAGTACTTC
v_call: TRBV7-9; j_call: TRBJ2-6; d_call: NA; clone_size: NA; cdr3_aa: CASSLVQTGFSGANVLTF; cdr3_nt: TGTGCCAGCAGCCTAGTCCAAACAGGGTTCTCTGGGGCCAACGTCCTGACTTTC
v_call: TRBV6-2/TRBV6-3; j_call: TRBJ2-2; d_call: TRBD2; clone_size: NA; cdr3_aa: CASSNLAGGPGELFF; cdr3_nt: TGTGCCAGCAGCAACCTAGCGGGGGGGCCCGGGGAGCTGTTTTTT
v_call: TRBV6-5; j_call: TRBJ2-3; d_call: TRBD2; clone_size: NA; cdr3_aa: CAGLAVMTDTQYF; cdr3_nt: TGTGCCGGACTAGCGGTGATGACAGATACGCAGTATTTT
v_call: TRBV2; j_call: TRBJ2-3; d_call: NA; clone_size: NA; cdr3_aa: CASSEGGYSTGVSTQYF; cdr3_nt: TGTGCCAGCAGTGAAGGGGGATACAGTACCGGGGTGTCTACGCAGTATTTT
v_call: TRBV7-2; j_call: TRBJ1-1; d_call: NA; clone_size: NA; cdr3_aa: CASSLRPDQTNTEAFF; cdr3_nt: TGTGCCAGCAGCTTAAGGCCGGATCAAACCAACACTGAAGCTTTCTTT
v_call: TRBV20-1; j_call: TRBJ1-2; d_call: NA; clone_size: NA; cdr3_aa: CSAREDINYGYTF; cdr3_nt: TGCAGTGCTAGAGAGGACATAAACTATGGCTACACCTTC
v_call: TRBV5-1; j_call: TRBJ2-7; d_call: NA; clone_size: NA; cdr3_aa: CASSLEPGILFEQYF; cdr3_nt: TGCGCCAGCAGCTTGGAGCCAGGTATTTTGTTCGAGCAGTACTTC
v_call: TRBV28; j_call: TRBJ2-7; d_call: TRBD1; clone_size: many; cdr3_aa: CASSSPGQNRYEQYF; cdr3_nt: TGTGCCAGCAGTTCCCCGGGACAGAATAGATACGAGCAGTACTTC